A single sample gave rise to the 5 T cell receptor beta chains below, sequenced in a study of OX40 agonist ivuxolimab in advanced cancers. Sequencing used immunoSEQ multiplex PCR; TCRdb keeps in-frame clones, though not all of them. The sample has more than 65,000 clones; approximately 84% are singletons. The starting material was CD4+ or CD8+ T cells sorted from blood, obtained in a trial of the OX40 agonist ivuxolimab. The receptor set was obtained from an adult with an advanced solid tumor such as melanoma, head and neck, liver or kidney cancer.

The chain couples TRBV19 to TRBJ2-3, with 9 bases lining up with TRBD2. The CDR3 covers 15 residues. CDR1 is LNHDA, CDR2 SQIVND, per germline (reference sequence). The V segment lost 4 bases and the J segment 6 bases; nucleotides outside the gene matches: 8. The CDR3 region is CASSKMRGGEDTQYF. CDR3 nucleotide sequence: TGTGCCAGTAGTAAGATGCGGGGGGGCGAGGATACGCAGTATTTT.

The chain carries TRBV5-4 and TRBJ2-7; 7 bases fit TRBD2. The ends lost 1 base at V and 6 bases at J; junction bases unmatched: 10. The CDR3 runs to 15 residues. CDR1 is SGHNT and CDR2 is YYREEE in the germline V gene (reference sequence). The CDR3 reads CASSLWGEGLREQYF. In DNA form, the CDR3 reads TGTGCCAGCAGCTTGTGGGGGGAGGGCTTACGCGAGCAGTACTTC.

J is TRBJ2-7 and V is TRBV5-1; D remains ambiguous. CDR3 length: 14 residues. Germline V CDR1 and CDR2: SGHRS, YFSETQ. V gave up 4 bases and J gave up 1 base, with 12 bases separating them. CDR3 DNA sequence: TGCGCCAGCAGCCCGGAAGCGTTATCCTACGAGCAGTACTTC. This gives the protein CASSPEALSYEQYF.

The gene calls are TRBV19 and TRBJ2-1, with D perhaps TRBD2 (6 bases). Germline V lookup: CDR1 LNHDA, CDR2 SQIVND (reference sequence). CDR3 size: 13 residues. CDR3 bases: TGTACTGTTGCGGGGAGCTCCTACAATGAGCAGTTCTTC. Translated: CTVAGSSYNEQFF.

The V and J genes are TRBV19 and TRBJ1-4, with TRBD1 identical over 9 bases. CDR3 length equals 15 residues. With 4 bases clipped from V and 5 bases from J, the junction kept 5 bases outside the gene matches. Germline V gives CDR1 LNHDA, CDR2 SQIVND (reference sequence). CDR3 nucleotides: TGTGCCAGTAGTAGCACAGGGGGCGCGAATGAAAAACTGTTTTTT. This translates into CASSSTGGANEKLFF.